The present TCR beta chain was sequenced within a study of blood T cell repertoires in COVID-19. Study-wide background: Sources were T cells, B-cell-depleted T cells, or PBMCs; the material itself was cDNA or gDNA.

This CDR3 has 13 residues. V was pared by 3 bases and J by 2 bases, with 6 bases between. Germline V lookup: CDR1 SGHVS, CDR2 FQNEAQ. Profiling relied on immunoSEQ multiplex PCR, and the TCRdb table lists in-frame clones only, not all of them. This sample has about 110,000 clones; approximately 88% occur once, and the top ten carry 0.65% to 0.9%. This rearrangement joins TRBV7-8 to TRBJ2-3, with D unresolved. The sequenced material came from peripheral blood. The TCR comes from a woman in her 70s with acute or convalescent COVID-19. CDR3 sequence reads: CASSFRLTDTQYF. The CDR3 DNA is TGTGCCAGCAGCTTTCGACTCACAGATACGCAGTATTTT.